A selection of T cell receptor beta chains follows, all from one sample in a study of technical replicates of blood from a few donors. Clones were sequenced by immunoSEQ multiplex PCR, and TCRdb holds only the in-frame ones, with some missing. The sample includes some 90,000 clones, around 95% of them seen just once. The sample was T cells isolated from PBMCs. The receptors originated from a human donor in good health. Each CDR3 is given with its conserved first and last residue. D genes are given only for firm matches. Clone sizes are given selectively: once, few, many, or a class where the clone is expanded.

CDR3aa	CDR3nt	d_gene	v_gene	j_gene	abundance
CASSFRQGIQPQHF	TGTGCCAGCAGTTTCAGACAGGGCATTCAGCCCCAGCATTTT	TRBD1	TRBV27	TRBJ1-5	.
CASSLRSSYEQYF	TGTGCCAGCAGCTTACGGTCCTCCTACGAGCAGTACTTC	.	TRBV11-3	TRBJ2-7	.
CASSIGQGSNQPQHF	TGCGCCAGCAGCATCGGACAGGGGAGCAATCAGCCCCAGCATTTT	TRBD1	TRBV5-1	TRBJ1-5	.
CASSELTENTEAFF	TGTGCCAGCAGCGAACTGACAGAGAACACTGAAGCTTTCTTT	.	TRBV9	TRBJ1-1	few
CASSLLNTGELFF	TGTGCCAGCAGTTTACTGAACACCGGGGAGCTGTTTTTT	.	TRBV27	TRBJ2-2	.
CASSQREVRTDTQYF	TGTGCCAGCTCTCAGCGGGAGGTTCGGACAGATACGCAGTATTTT	TRBD2	TRBV18	TRBJ2-3	.
CASSLTTGGYTF	TGTGCCAGCAGCCTCACGACGGGGGGCTACACCTTC	.	TRBV7-9	TRBJ1-2	.
CASSLWGRASYNEQFF	TGTGCCAGCAGTTTATGGGGGAGGGCCTCCTACAATGAGCAGTTCTTC	TRBD2	TRBV27	TRBJ2-1	.
CASSLGTSPSISGNTIYF	TGCGCCAGCAGCTTAGGGACATCCCCCTCGATCTCTGGAAACACCATATATTTT	.	TRBV5-1	TRBJ1-3	once
CASSLGRNQPQHF	TGTGCCAGCAGCTTAGGGCGCAATCAGCCCCAGCATTTT	.	TRBV7-2	TRBJ1-5	.
CASSVEGALGYTEAFF	TGTGCCAGCAGCGTAGAAGGGGCCCTTGGGTACACTGAAGCTTTCTTT	.	TRBV9	TRBJ1-1	.
CASSEGGDYEQYF	TGTGCCAGCAGTGAAGGGGGCGACTACGAGCAGTACTTC	.	TRBV6-1	TRBJ2-7	.
CASRSTPGAYEQYF	TGTGCCAGCAGGTCCACCCCCGGGGCCTACGAGCAGTACTTC	.	TRBV27	TRBJ2-7	.
CASSMSSGSPGELFF	TGTGCCAGTAGTATGTCTAGCGGGAGTCCCGGGGAGCTGTTTTTT	TRBD2	TRBV19	TRBJ2-2	.
CASSYSAGVYYEQYF	TGTGCCAGCAGTTACTCGGCAGGGGTGTACTACGAGCAGTACTTC	.	TRBV6-5	TRBJ2-7	once
CASSIRTGRGIGMNTEAFF	TGTGCCAGTAGTATAAGGACAGGCCGCGGTATCGGGATGAACACTGAAGCTTTCTTT	TRBD1	TRBV19	TRBJ1-1	.
CASSLGQNTGELFF	TGTGCCAGCAGCTTGGGACAGAACACCGGGGAGCTGTTTTTT	.	TRBV7-2	TRBJ2-2	.
CASTPFWTNIDGYTF	TGTGCCAGCACCCCGTTTTGGACAAACATCGACGGCTACACCTTC	.	TRBV6-1	TRBJ1-2	.
CSVVSPAALYEQYF	TGCAGCGTTGTTAGCCCGGCGGCCCTCTACGAGCAGTACTTC	.	TRBV29-1	TRBJ2-7	.
CASSLGLAGRETQYF	TGCGCCAGCAGCCTGGGACTAGCGGGACGAGAGACCCAGTACTTC	TRBD2	TRBV4-1	TRBJ2-5	.
CASRSDKNTEAFF	TGTGCCAGTAGATCAGACAAGAACACTGAAGCTTTCTTT	.	TRBV19	TRBJ1-1	.
CASSDRTGVSGYTF	TGTGCCAGCAGCGATCGGACAGGGGTAAGCGGCTACACCTTC	TRBD1	TRBV4-2	TRBJ1-2	.
CAVQGVSEKLFF	TGTGCCGTACAGGGTGTGAGTGAAAAACTGTTTTTT	.	TRBV30	TRBJ1-4	.
CASSQQLAGPSEQYF	TGTGCCAGCAGCCAACAATTAGCGGGACCTTCCGAGCAGTACTTC	TRBD2	TRBV14	TRBJ2-7	.
CASSQVTSSYNEQFF	TGTGCCAGCAGCCAAGTAACTAGCTCCTACAATGAGCAGTTCTTC	.	TRBV4-2	TRBJ2-1	.
CASSLDLGDRQPQHF	TGCGCCAGCAGCTTGGATCTCGGGGACAGGCAGCCCCAGCATTTT	TRBD1	TRBV5-1	TRBJ1-5	.
CASSISSGLAGATDTQYF	TGTGCCAGTAGTATTTCGTCCGGACTAGCGGGAGCCACAGATACGCAGTATTTT	TRBD2	TRBV19	TRBJ2-3	.
CASGLVAGGVEKLFF	TGTGCCAGCGGTCTTGTAGCAGGGGGCGTAGAAAAACTGTTTTTT	TRBD1	TRBV19	TRBJ1-4	.
CASSQVPSSGRGETQYF	TGCGCCAGCAGCCAAGTCCCCTCTAGCGGGAGGGGAGAGACCCAGTACTTC	TRBD2	TRBV4-1	TRBJ2-5	.
CASSEMASGRPSGEFF	TGTGCCAGCAGTGAAATGGCTAGCGGGAGGCCCTCGGGGGAGTTCTTC	TRBD2	TRBV2	TRBJ2-1	.
CASRALPLAGVEETQYF	TGCGCCAGCAGGGCCCTCCCCCTAGCGGGAGTGGAGGAGACCCAGTACTTC	TRBD2	TRBV10-1	TRBJ2-5	few
CASSSQATGTDYEQYF	TGTGCCAGCAGCTCCCAGGCAACCGGGACAGACTACGAGCAGTACTTC	TRBD1	TRBV7-9	TRBJ2-7	.
CASSANQGDRNEQFF	TGTGCCAGCAGCGCCAATCAGGGGGATAGGAATGAGCAGTTCTTC	TRBD1	TRBV7-8	TRBJ2-1	.
CASSYSRYSPQETQYF	TGTGCCAGCAGTTACTCGAGATACAGCCCCCAAGAGACCCAGTACTTC	.	TRBV6-5	TRBJ2-5	.
CSVVTINLYNEQFF	TGCAGCGTTGTAACAATCAATCTCTACAATGAGCAGTTCTTC	.	TRBV29-1	TRBJ2-1	.
CSYYRNTEAFF	TGCAGCTATTACAGGAACACTGAAGCTTTCTTT	.	TRBV29-1	TRBJ1-1	.
CASSNAGGANYGYTF	TGTGCCAGCAGCAACGCCGGAGGGGCTAACTATGGCTACACCTTC	.	TRBV7-9	TRBJ1-2	.
CASSADLKNIQYF	TGTGCCAGCAGCGCGGACTTAAAAAACATTCAGTACTTC	.	TRBV7-3	TRBJ2-4	.
CASSVGRAPYNEQFF	TGTGCCAGCAGCGTAGGGAGGGCACCGTACAATGAGCAGTTCTTC	.	TRBV9	TRBJ2-1	.
CASSVRTGVGNTIYF	TGTGCCAGCAGCGTAAGGACAGGCGTTGGAAACACCATATATTTT	TRBD1	TRBV9	TRBJ1-3	.
CASSVQVYANTGELFF	TGTGCCAGCAGTGTACAGGTTTACGCGAACACCGGGGAGCTGTTTTTT	.	TRBV2	TRBJ2-2	.
CSVERGTGELFF	TGCAGCGTAGAGCGTGGCACCGGGGAGCTGTTTTTT	.	TRBV29-1	TRBJ2-2	.
CASSQGHVLNTEAFF	TGTGCCAGCAGCCAAGGACATGTTTTGAACACTGAAGCTTTCTTT	.	TRBV14	TRBJ1-1	.
CASSLRGGEQYF	TGTGCCAGCAGCCTACGTGGCGGCGAGCAGTACTTC	.	TRBV7-2	TRBJ2-7	.
CASSLVGANTEAFF	TGCGCCAGCAGCTTGGTTGGGGCGAACACTGAAGCTTTCTTT	.	TRBV5-1	TRBJ1-1	.
CASSGTGGRKNIQYF	TGTGCCAGCAGTGGGACCGGGGGACGCAAAAACATTCAGTACTTC	.	TRBV25-1	TRBJ2-4	.
CASELGDRLNTEAFF	TGTGCCAGTGAGCTCGGTGACAGATTGAACACTGAAGCTTTCTTT	.	TRBV19	TRBJ1-1	.
CASSGTGGYGYTF	TGTGCCAGCAGCGGGACAGGTGGCTATGGCTACACCTTC	TRBD1	TRBV5-4	TRBJ1-2	.
CASSFSRTGNREQFF	TGTGCCAGCAGCTTCTCAAGGACAGGGAACAGGGAGCAGTTCTTC	TRBD1	TRBV5-8	TRBJ2-1	.
CAISDLSGPKDTQYF	TGTGCCATCAGTGACCTTAGCGGGCCGAAGGATACGCAGTATTTT	TRBD2	TRBV10-3	TRBJ2-3	.
CASSGTSPLYNEQFF	TGTGCCAGCAGCGGGACTAGTCCATTGTACAATGAGCAGTTCTTC	TRBD2	TRBV2	TRBJ2-1	.
CATAAGSSYNEQFF	TGTGCCACCGCTGCGGGGAGCTCCTACAATGAGCAGTTCTTC	.	TRBV19	TRBJ2-1	.
CASSFPGETEAFF	TGTGCCAGCAGTTTCCCGGGAGAAACTGAAGCTTTCTTT	.	TRBV27	TRBJ1-1	.